This section outlines one T cell receptor beta chain sequence together with its context. This sample was taken from a study of PD-L1 blockade in urothelial cancer. Some clones are missing from TCRdb's copy, which holds only in-frame ones; the method was immunoSEQ multiplex PCR. Among about 50,000 clones, 60% to 80% were seen once, and the ten largest hold more than 3.5%. V was pared by 5 bases and J by 8 bases, with 9 bases of the junction left unmatched. Germline lookup yields CDR1 MNHEY and CDR2 SVGAGI. The CDR3 spans 14 residues. This TCR came from a man between 65 and 85 years old with urothelial cancer. This chain uses TRBV6-5 with TRBJ1-2; 9 bases fit TRBD1. The source was PBMCs, collected around atezolizumab (anti-PD-L1) treatment. CDR3 in DNA: TGTGCCAGCAGTGCCCTACAGGGGGCTGGAGGCTACACCTTC. This encodes CASSALQGAGGYTF.